These T cell receptor beta chains were read from a single sample in a study of cytotoxic CD8 clonotypes in ibrutinib-treated CLL. Assay used: immunoSEQ multiplex PCR; TCRdb lists only in-frame clones, some missing. The sample records approximately 150,000 clones, 84% being singletons. The material sequenced was PBMCs, taken after 24 months of ibrutinib treatment. These receptor sequences come from a human donor with chronic lymphocytic leukemia. CDR3s include the opening cysteine and the closing phenylalanine or tryptophan. A D gene is named only where the DNA matches it firmly.

V	J	D	CDR3
TRBV18	TRBJ2-5	TRBD1	CASSPGQKETQYF
TRBV5-4	TRBJ1-1	.	CASSSRGHWNTEAFF
TRBV6-5	TRBJ1-1	.	CASSPDRLNTEAFF
TRBV5-1	TRBJ2-7	TRBD1	CASSLGDRVSEQYF
TRBV6-1	TRBJ2-7	.	CASSVERTDTGYF
TRBV7-6	TRBJ2-3	.	CASSLAVGDTQYF
TRBV30	TRBJ1-2	.	CAWQGRIYGYTF
TRBV2	TRBJ1-4	.	CASSQTRSTNEKLFF
TRBV10-1	TRBJ1-1	.	CASSGGGGVRGTEAFF
TRBV7-9	TRBJ1-4	TRBD1	CASRREQGFNEKLFF
TRBV9	TRBJ2-7	.	CASSVAPGVLYEQYF
TRBV7-3	TRBJ2-1	TRBD2	CASSPAPGTSGGSYNEQFF
TRBV7-7	TRBJ1-6	.	CASSLHGYNSPLHF
TRBV14	TRBJ2-3	TRBD1	CASSAQGFGTQYF
TRBV9	TRBJ1-2	.	CASSVGGGYGYTF
TRBV4-2	TRBJ2-7	.	CASSRSDSFYEQYF
TRBV28	TRBJ1-2	.	CASSLTGGNGYTF
TRBV7-9	TRBJ2-3	TRBD2	CASSPTSGVSTDTQYF
TRBV20-1	TRBJ2-7	.	CSASGRHEQYF
TRBV4-1	TRBJ1-5	.	CASSPGFGNQPQHF
TRBV7-2	TRBJ2-5	.	CASSLVVRGTQYF
TRBV4-2	TRBJ1-2	.	CASSQTGPSGLGTF
TRBV10-1	TRBJ1-1	.	CASSESEGYGTEAFF
TRBV2	TRBJ1-1	.	CASTRQGSGTEAFF
TRBV7-3	TRBJ2-7	.	CASRTSGGAAYEQYF
TRBV6-1	TRBJ2-7	TRBD1	CASTRTGPYEQYF
TRBV11-3	TRBJ2-7	TRBD1	CASSPGGQGDYEQYF
TRBV10-1	TRBJ1-2	TRBD1	CASSATGTGGMGGYTF
TRBV6-5	TRBJ1-5	.	CASSYGRVGQPQHF
TRBV11-2	TRBJ2-2	.	CASRLSGELFF
TRBV28	TRBJ1-2	.	CASSLQGFRGYTF
TRBV11-2	TRBJ2-7	.	CASSLDTGIYEQYF
TRBV6-5	TRBJ1-2	.	CASSYSRLGYTF
TRBV7-9	TRBJ1-6	.	CASMGYARGSPLHF
TRBV6-5	TRBJ1-3	.	CASRSRVGSGNTIYF
TRBV13	TRBJ2-2	.	CASSPRGRGNTGELFF
TRBV7-9	TRBJ1-4	TRBD1	CASSLDTWSRDSLNEKLFF
TRBV6-6	TRBJ1-3	.	CASSRQADGNTIYF
TRBV11-3	TRBJ1-2	.	CAGPPYGYTF
TRBV21-1	TRBJ1-3	.	CASSKSRGTNTIYF
TRBV7-9	TRBJ1-4	.	CASSLSQPEKLFF
TRBV10-2	TRBJ2-5	.	CASSPLLETQYF
TRBV6-5	TRBJ2-7	TRBD1	CASSYRGQGGYEQYF
TRBV6-5	TRBJ1-1	.	CASSYSRLMNTEAFF
TRBV19	TRBJ1-1	TRBD1	CASSIASGQGKAFF
TRBV11-3	TRBJ2-1	.	CASSLGFSGNEQFF
TRBV7-2	TRBJ1-2	.	CASSLGGRANYGYTF
TRBV30	TRBJ2-1	TRBD1	CAWGQGTYNEQFF
TRBV5-1	TRBJ2-7	TRBD2	CASSSGTSDSYEQYF
TRBV29-1	TRBJ1-5	.	CSAGQKDQPQHF